The subject of this entry is one T cell receptor beta chain. The data were taken from a study of blood T cell repertoires in COVID-19. Study background: The cDNA or gDNA used as material had been derived from T cells, B-cell-depleted T cells, or PBMCs.

CDR1 and CDR2 from the germline V gene are KGHSH and LQKENI. Trimming pared 5 bases from V and 0 bases from J, leaving 11 bases between. The CDR3 runs to 15 residues. Recruits, aged roughly 18 to 100 years, lived in 20 to 30 US areas. The table came from immunoSEQ multiplex PCR; TCRdb's copy has only in-frame clones and leaves some out. In the table there are hundreds of thousands of clones, about nine tenths of which are singletons. The chain links TRBV18 to TRBJ1-3, with D tentatively TRBD1 (6 bases). The TCR comes from a man in his sixties who had recovered from COVID-19. The source material was PBMCs or T cells enriched from blood (not recorded which). The CDR3 coding sequence is TGTGCCAGCTCAGCGACAGGAGTCTCTGGAAACACCATATATTTT. This encodes CASSATGVSGNTIYF. Supplemented by reference TRBV18 and TRBJ1-3, the full variable domain reads NAGVMQNPRHLVRRRGQEARLRCSPMKGHSHVYWYRQLPEEGLKFMVYLQKENIIDESGMPKERFSAEFPKEGPSILRIQQVVRGDSAAYFCASSATGVSGNTIYFGEGSWLTVV.